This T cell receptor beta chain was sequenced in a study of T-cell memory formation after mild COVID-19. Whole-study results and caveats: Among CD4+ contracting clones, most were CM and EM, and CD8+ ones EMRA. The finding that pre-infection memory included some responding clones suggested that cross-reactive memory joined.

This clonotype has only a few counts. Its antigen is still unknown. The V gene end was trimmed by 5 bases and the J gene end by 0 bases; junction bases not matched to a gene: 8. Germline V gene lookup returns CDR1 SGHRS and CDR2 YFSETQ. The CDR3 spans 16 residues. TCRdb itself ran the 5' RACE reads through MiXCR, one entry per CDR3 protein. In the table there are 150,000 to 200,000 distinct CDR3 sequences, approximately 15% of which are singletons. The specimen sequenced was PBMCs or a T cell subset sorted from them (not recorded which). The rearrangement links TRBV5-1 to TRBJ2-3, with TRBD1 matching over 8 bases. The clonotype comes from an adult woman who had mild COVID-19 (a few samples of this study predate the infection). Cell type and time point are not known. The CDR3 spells CASRSGYRGSTDTQYF. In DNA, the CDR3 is TGCGCCAGCAGATCGGGTTACAGGGGGAGCACAGATACGCAGTATTTT.